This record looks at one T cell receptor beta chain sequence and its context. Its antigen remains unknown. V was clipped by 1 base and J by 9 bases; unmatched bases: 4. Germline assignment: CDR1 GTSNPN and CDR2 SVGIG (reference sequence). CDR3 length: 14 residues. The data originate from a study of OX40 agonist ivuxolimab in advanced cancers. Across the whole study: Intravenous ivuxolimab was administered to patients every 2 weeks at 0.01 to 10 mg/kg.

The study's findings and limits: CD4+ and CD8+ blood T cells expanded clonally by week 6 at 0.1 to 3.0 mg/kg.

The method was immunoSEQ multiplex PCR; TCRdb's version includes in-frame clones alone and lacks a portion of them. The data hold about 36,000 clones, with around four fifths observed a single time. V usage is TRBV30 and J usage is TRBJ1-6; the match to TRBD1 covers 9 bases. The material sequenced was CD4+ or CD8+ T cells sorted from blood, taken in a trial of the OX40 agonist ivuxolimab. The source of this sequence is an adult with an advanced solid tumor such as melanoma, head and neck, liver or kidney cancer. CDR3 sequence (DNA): TGTGCCTGGAGTGAAACGGGACAGGGTTCACCCCTCCACTTT. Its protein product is CAWSETGQGSPLHF. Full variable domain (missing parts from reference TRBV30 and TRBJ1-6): SQTIHQWPATLVQPVGSPLSLECTVEGTSNPNLYWYRQAAGRGLQLLFYSVGIGQISSEVPQNLSASRPQDRQFILSSKKLLLSDSGFYLCAWSETGQGSPLHFGNGTRLTVT.